Below are 10 T cell receptor beta chains sequenced from a single sample in a study of blood T cell repertoires in COVID-19. Clones were sequenced by immunoSEQ multiplex PCR, and TCRdb holds only the in-frame ones, with some missing. The sample comprises about 230,000 clones, 85% to 90% of which are singletons, and around a tenth rests with the top ten. Sequences were obtained from peripheral blood. The receptor source for this set is a middle-aged man with COVID-19, enrolled during active disease.

This clone was seen a handful of times. This chain joins TRBV29-1 and TRBJ2-5; 8 positions match TRBD1. From germline, CDR1 is SQVTM and CDR2 ANQGSEA. The CDR3 is 14 amino acids. V dropped 4 bases and J dropped 4; count of bases not matched to a gene: 8. CDR3 nucleotides: TGCAGCGTTGTTTCAGGGACAGGTAGAGAGACCCAGTACTTC. Protein sequence: CSVVSGTGRETQYF.

The chain links TRBV28 to TRBJ2-7, with 9 bases fitting TRBD1. Germline lookup yields CDR1 MDHEN and CDR2 SYDVKM. Trimming removed 6 bases from V and 3 bases from J; junction bases left unmatched: 9. The CDR3 is 15 amino acids. CDR3 residues: CASSLIGTGIYEQYF. The CDR3 bases are TGTGCCAGCAGCTTGATCGGGACAGGGATCTACGAGCAGTACTTC.

The chain recombines TRBV6-5 with TRBJ2-5; no firm D call. The V gene lost 6 bases and the J gene lost 4 bases, with 9 bases spanning the gap. CDR1 is MNHEY and CDR2 is SVGAGI in the germline V gene. The CDR3 runs to 12 residues. The CDR3 here is CASSLRGETQYF. DNA of the CDR3: TGTGCCAGCAGCCTCCGAGGAGAGACCCAGTACTTC.

The chain carries TRBV6-5 and TRBJ2-7, with 7 bases aligning to TRBD2. V lost 0 bases and J lost 7; bases outside the gene matches: 9. Germline values: CDR1 MNHEY, CDR2 SVGAGI. The CDR3 runs to 15 residues. The CDR3 here is CASSYSRGSKGEQYF. In nucleotides, the CDR3 is TGTGCCAGCAGTTACTCGCGCGGGAGCAAAGGGGAGCAGTACTTC.

The gene calls are TRBV2 and TRBJ1-1; the D is unclear. Between the trimmed V and J ends, which lost 4 bases and 1 base, there was a span of 4 bases. The germline gives CDR1 SNHLY, CDR2 FYNNEI. This CDR3 spans 12 amino acids. DNA of the CDR3: TGTGCCAGCAGTGTTCAGAACACTGAAGCTTTCTTT. This codes for CASSVQNTEAFF.

This chain uses TRBV7-8 with TRBJ2-2; D might be TRBD2 (5 bases). V lost 1 base and J 3 bases, leaving 12 bases between the germline ends. The germline V gene encodes CDR1 SGHVS and CDR2 FQNEAQ. CDR3 length: 16 residues. CDR3 nucleotides: TGTGCCAGCAGCTTAGGTCCGGGGTCGGACACCGGGGAGCTGTTTTTT. Residues: CASSLGPGSDTGELFF.

The rearrangement joins TRBV6-5 to TRBJ1-1, with TRBD1 matching 7 bases. The V gene's germline CDR1 is MNHEY and CDR2 SVGAGI. V dropped 6 bases and J dropped 7; count of bases not matched to a gene: 5. The CDR3 contains 12 residues. The CDR3 is CASRQGDGEAFF. CDR3 nucleotide sequence: TGTGCCAGCAGGCAGGGGGACGGTGAAGCTTTCTTT.

The chain links TRBV19 to TRBJ2-3, with TRBD1 identical over 7 bases. Trimming at V came to 5 bases and at J to 2 bases, leaving 7 bases not matched to a gene. The CDR3 is 15 amino acids. CDR1 is LNHDA, CDR2 SQIVND, per germline (reference sequence). CDR3 nucleotides: TGTGCCAGTAGTTCCCGACAGGGAAACACAGATACGCAGTATTTT. Protein: CASSSRQGNTDTQYF.

Only a few counts were recorded for this clone. The V and J genes are TRBV28 and TRBJ2-6; D ambiguous. Germline lookup yields CDR1 MDHEN and CDR2 SYDVKM. The CDR3 totals 16 residues. The germline V and J ends were trimmed by 0 bases and 0 bases, with 6 bases remaining between them. The CDR3 reads CASSLWAASGANVLTF. For the CDR3, the DNA is TGTGCCAGCAGTTTATGGGCGGCCTCTGGGGCCAACGTCCTGACTTTC. The whole variable domain, remainder taken from reference TRBV28 and TRBJ2-6, is DVKVTQSSRYLVKRTGEKVFLECVQDMDHENMFWYRQDPGLGLRLIYFSYDVKMKEKGDIPEGYSVSREKKERFSLILESASTNQTSMYLCASSLWAASGANVLTFGAGSRLTVL.

This clone was seen only a few times. J is TRBJ1-6 and V is TRBV19; TRBD1 agrees at 7 bases. V lost 8 bases to trimming and J lost 7 bases; unmatched junction nucleotides: 5. There are 13 residues in the CDR3. Germline V gene lookup returns CDR1 LNHDA and CDR2 SQIVND (reference sequence). Here the CDR3 DNA reads TGTGCCAGTGCACAGGGGATCAATTCACCCCTCCACTTT. As protein: CASAQGINSPLHF.